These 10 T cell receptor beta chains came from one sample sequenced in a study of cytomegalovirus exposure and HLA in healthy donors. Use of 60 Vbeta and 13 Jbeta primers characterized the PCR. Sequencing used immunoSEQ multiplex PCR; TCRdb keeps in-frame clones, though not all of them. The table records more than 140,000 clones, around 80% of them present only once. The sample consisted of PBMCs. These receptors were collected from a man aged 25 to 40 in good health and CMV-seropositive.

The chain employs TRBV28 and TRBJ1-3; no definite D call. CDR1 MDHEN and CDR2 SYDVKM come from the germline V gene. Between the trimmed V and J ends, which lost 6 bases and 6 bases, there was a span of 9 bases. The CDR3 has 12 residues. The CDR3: CASRHIQNTIYF. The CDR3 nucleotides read TGTGCCAGCAGACACATTCAAAACACCATATATTTT. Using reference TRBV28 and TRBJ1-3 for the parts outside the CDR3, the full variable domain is DVKVTQSSRYLVKRTGEKVFLECVQDMDHENMFWYRQDPGLGLRLIYFSYDVKMKEKGDIPEGYSVSREKKERFSLILESASTNQTSMYLCASRHIQNTIYFGEGSWLTVV.

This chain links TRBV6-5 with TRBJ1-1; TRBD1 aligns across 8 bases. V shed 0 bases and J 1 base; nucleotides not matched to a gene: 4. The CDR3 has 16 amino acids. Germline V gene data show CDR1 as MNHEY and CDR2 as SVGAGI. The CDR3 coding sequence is TGTGCCAGCAGTTACTCGAGACAGGGGAAGAACACTGAAGCTTTCTTT. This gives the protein CASSYSRQGKNTEAFF.

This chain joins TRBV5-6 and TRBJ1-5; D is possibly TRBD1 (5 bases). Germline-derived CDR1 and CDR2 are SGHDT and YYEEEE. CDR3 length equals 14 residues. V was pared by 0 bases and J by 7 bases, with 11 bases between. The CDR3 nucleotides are TGTGCCAGCAGCTTGGGACCGCAGGGACAGCCCCAGCATTTT. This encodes CASSLGPQGQPQHF. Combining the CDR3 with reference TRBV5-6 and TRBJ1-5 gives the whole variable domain DAGVTQSPTHLIKTRGQQVTLRCSPKSGHDTVSWYQQALGQGPQFIFQYYEEEERQRGNFPDRFSGHQFPNYSSELNVNALLLGDSALYLCASSLGPQGQPQHFGDGTRLSIL.

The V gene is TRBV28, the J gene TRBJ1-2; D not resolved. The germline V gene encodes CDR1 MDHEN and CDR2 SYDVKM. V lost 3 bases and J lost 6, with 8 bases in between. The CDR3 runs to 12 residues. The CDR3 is CASSFPPDGYTF. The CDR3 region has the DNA TGTGCCAGCAGTTTCCCTCCGGATGGCTACACCTTC.

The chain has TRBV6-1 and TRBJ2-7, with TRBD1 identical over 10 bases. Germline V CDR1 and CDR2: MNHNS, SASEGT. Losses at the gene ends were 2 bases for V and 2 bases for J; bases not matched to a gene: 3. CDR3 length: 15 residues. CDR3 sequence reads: CASSERTGGPYEQYF. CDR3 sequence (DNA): TGTGCCAGCAGTGAAAGGACAGGGGGTCCCTACGAGCAGTACTTC.

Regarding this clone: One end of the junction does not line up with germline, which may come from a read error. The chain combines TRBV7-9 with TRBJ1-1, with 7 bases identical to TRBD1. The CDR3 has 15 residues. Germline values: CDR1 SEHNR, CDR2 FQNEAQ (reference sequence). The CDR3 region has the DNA TGTTCCAGCAGCTTAAGGGGGCCCACGAACACTGAAGCTTTCTTT. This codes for CSSSLRGPTNTEAFF.

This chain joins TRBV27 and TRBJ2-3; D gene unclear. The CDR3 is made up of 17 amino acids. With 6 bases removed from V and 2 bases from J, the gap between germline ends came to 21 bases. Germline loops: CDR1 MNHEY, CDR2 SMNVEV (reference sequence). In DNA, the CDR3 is TGTGCCAGCAGATATTTCGGTCCGGCGGCCCACACAGATACGCAGTATTTT. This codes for CASRYFGPAAHTDTQYF.

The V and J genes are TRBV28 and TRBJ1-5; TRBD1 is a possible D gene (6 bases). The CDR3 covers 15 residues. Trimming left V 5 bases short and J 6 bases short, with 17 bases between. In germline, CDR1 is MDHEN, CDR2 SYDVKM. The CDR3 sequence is CASSPADSYRQPQHF. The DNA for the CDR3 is TGTGCCAGCAGTCCAGCGGACAGTTATCGTCAGCCCCAGCATTTT.

The CDR3 nucleotides read TGTGCTAGTGGTTTGGGGCTAGCGTCCTACAATGAGCAGTTCTTC. This codes for CASGLGLASYNEQFF. The rearrangement joins TRBV12-5 to TRBJ2-1; D is possibly TRBD2 (6 bases). The germline gives CDR1 LGHNT, CDR2 FRNRAP. Between the trimmed V and J ends, which lost 1 base and 1 base, there was a span of 8 bases. This CDR3 contains 15 residues. Full variable domain (remainder filled in from reference TRBV12-5 and TRBJ2-1): DARVTQTPRHKVTEMGQEVTMRCQPILGHNTVFWYRQTMMQGLELLAYFRNRAPLDDSGMPKDRFSAEMPDATLATLKIQPSEPRDSAVYFCASGLGLASYNEQFFGPGTRLTVL.

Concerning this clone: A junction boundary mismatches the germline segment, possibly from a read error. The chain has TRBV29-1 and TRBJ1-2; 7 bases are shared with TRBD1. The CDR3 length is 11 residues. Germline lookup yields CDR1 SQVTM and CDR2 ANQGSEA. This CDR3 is CSAEQGFGYTF. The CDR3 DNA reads TGCAGCGCTGAACAGGGGTTTGGCTACACCTTC.